Listed here is a single T cell receptor beta chain. The sample comes from a study of blood T cell repertoires in COVID-19. The overall study: COVID-19 samples collected from the United States, Italy and Spain covered acute and convalescent phases. PBMCs, B-cell-depleted T cells, or T cells were the source of the cDNA or gDNA that made up the material.

The authors' processing: For nucleated cells, counts were estimated from reference gene primer amplification. Assay: immunoSEQ multiplex PCR; the TCRdb copy retains only in-frame clones and omits some. V and J calls and clone size are as listed in that table; D and trimming were resolved from the DNA. Found here are over 300,000 clones, more than 70% of them singletons; the top ten hold about 1.2%. The sequence was obtained from a woman between 50 and 59 years old with acute or convalescent COVID-19. Sequenced sample: peripheral blood.

The CDR3, as DNA: TGCGCCAGCAGCCAAGGGCTGGCGGTAGACTATGGCTACACCTTC. It translates to CASSQGLAVDYGYTF. The rearrangement links TRBV4-1 to TRBJ1-2; D is undetermined. V was shortened by 1 base and J by 3 bases, with 12 bases between the two germline ends. Germline V gene sequence: CDR1 MGHRA, CDR2 YSYEKL. The CDR3 extends over 15 amino acids.